Below, 5 T cell receptor beta chains from the same sample are listed, as sequenced in a study of T cells in women clearing cervical HPV infection (dated by TCRdb to between 2017 and 2018). Library creation used the immunoSEQ multiplex PCR assay. TCRdb's version of the immuneACCESS table is confined to in-frame rearrangements and falls short of the full clone set. An unresolved V gene accounts for under half of the shortfall where checked; the remainder is of unknown origin. The table kept for this sample lists about 46,000 clones. Of the sample, approximately 34% is held by the ten largest clones. What was sequenced was blood buffy coat. The receptors derive from a woman aged 18 to 75 with a cervical HPV16 infection that either progressed to CIN3+ or cleared (not recorded which).

In the case of this clone: The read terminates 3 residues ahead of where the CDR3 ends, so the germline J gene completes it. The chain joins TRBV7-8 to TRBJ1-5; TRBD1 might be the D (6 bases). Trimming cost V 2 bases and J 3 bases, with 11 bases left between them. The germline gives CDR1 SGHVS, CDR2 FQNEAQ. The CDR3 loop spans 15 amino acids. The sequenced part of the CDR3 DNA is TGTGCCAGCAGCTTATCGGACAGCCTCAATCAGCCC. As protein: CASSLSDSLNQP. The full CDR3 is CASSLSDSLNQPQHF.

For this clone: The read ends 3 residues before the CDR3 terminus; that terminus is restored from the germline J gene. The chain has TRBV7-8 and TRBJ2-3; D might be TRBD1 (5 bases). The length of the CDR3 is 13 residues. V shed 0 bases and J shed 5 bases, with 6 bases lying between them. Per the germline V gene, CDR1 is SGHVS and CDR2 is FQNEAQ. The part of the CDR3 DNA that was read is TGTGCCAGCAGCTTAGCCAGGGTAGATACG. Its translation is CASSLARVDT. The full CDR3 protein reads CASSLARVDTQYF.

Comments on this clone: Its ends do not fully match the called genes, so a read error is possible. The read finishes 3 residues shy of the CDR3 end, and the germline J gene is used to complete it. At the DNA level, this CDR3 is encoded by other sequences in the same sample as well. The rearrangement links TRBV6-4 to TRBJ1-3; 10 nucleotides align to TRBD1. CDR3 size: 18 residues. Germline CDR1 reads MRHNA; CDR2 reads SNTAGT. CDR3 protein: CASSDRSGQGIAGNTIYF. The DNA read from the CDR3 is TGTGCCAGCAGTGACCGTTCGGGACAGGGGATCGCTGGAAACACT.

In the case of this clone: The sequence runs out 3 residues before the end of the CDR3; the remainder is reconstructed from the germline J gene. V and J are TRBV2 and TRBJ1-3, with unresolved D. V lost 3 bases and J 7 bases, leaving 13 bases between the germline ends. There are 14 residues in the CDR3. Germline V lookup: CDR1 SNHLY, CDR2 FYNNEI. The covered CDR3 bases are TGTGCCAGCAGTGAGTCACCGAACGCGAACACC. Protein: CASSESPNANT. The whole CDR3 sequence is CASSESPNANTIYF. Combining the CDR3 with reference TRBV2 and TRBJ1-3 gives the whole variable domain EPEVTQTPSHQVTQMGQEVILRCVPISNHLYFYWYRQILGQKVEFLVSFYNNEISEKSEIFDDQFSVERPDGSNFTLKIRSTKLEDSAMYFCASSESPNANTIYFGEGSWLTVV.

The CDR3 region is CAWSVGPGGDNQPQHF. Partial CDR3 DNA: TGTGCCTGGAGTGTAGGCCCCGGGGGGGACAATCAGCCC. V gene TRBV30 combines with J gene TRBJ1-5; weak D call: TRBD1 (5 bases). The read ends 3 residues early relative to the CDR3; the germline J gene fills the gap. V shed 0 bases and J shed 3 bases, with 15 bases lying between them. CDR3 length: 16 residues. The germline gives CDR1 GTSNPN, CDR2 SVGIG (reference sequence). The whole variable domain, filled in from reference TRBV30 and TRBJ1-5, reads SQTIHQWPATLVQPVGSPLSLECTVEGTSNPNLYWYRQAAGRGLQLLFYSVGIGQISSEVPQNLSASRPQDRQFILSSKKLLLSDSGFYLCAWSVGPGGDNQPQHFGDGTRLSIL.